This T cell receptor (beta chain) was profiled in a study of T cells in Graves' hyperthyroidism and ophthalmopathy. The overall study: Sampling of peripheral blood happened at initial diagnosis, prior to any treatment. Study conclusions and caveats: Most clonotypes expanded in the thyroid (above 0.001) were also present in blood.

The CDR3 covers 14 residues. Trimming at V came to 4 bases and at J to 4 bases, leaving 5 bases not matched to a gene. The germline V gene encodes CDR1 ENHRY and CDR2 SYGVKD. Researchers amplified the TCR beta CDR3 regions from RNA transcripts. HTBI primers were used for first-round RT-PCR of the TCR CDR3. TCRdb analysed the multiplex PCR reads with MiXCR anew, one entry per CDR3 protein. The sample holds around 450,000 distinct CDR3 sequences, around 13% seen once. This clonotype was seen ten or more times. What it binds is unknown. The diagnostic basis comprised clinical symptoms, serum thyroxine and TRAb, thyroid ultrasound and orbital computed tomography.

The source material was blood. The V call is TRBV10-3, the J call TRBJ2-7, with 9 bases identical to TRBD2. The clonotype comes from a woman aged 18 to 35 with Graves' hyperthyroidism. CDR3 sequence: CAISVVLAGYEQYF. Written as DNA, the CDR3 is TGTGCCATCAGTGTTGTCCTAGCGGGATACGAGCAGTACTTC.